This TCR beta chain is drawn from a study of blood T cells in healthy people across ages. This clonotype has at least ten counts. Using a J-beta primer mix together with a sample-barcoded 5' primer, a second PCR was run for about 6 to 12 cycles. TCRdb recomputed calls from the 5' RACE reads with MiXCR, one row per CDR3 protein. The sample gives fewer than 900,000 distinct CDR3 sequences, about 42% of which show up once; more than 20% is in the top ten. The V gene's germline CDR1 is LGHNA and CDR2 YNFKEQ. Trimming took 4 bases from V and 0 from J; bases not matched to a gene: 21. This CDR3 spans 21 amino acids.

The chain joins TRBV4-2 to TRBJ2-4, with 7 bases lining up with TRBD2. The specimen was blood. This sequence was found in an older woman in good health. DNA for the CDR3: TGTGCCAGCAGCCGAAACTTTGGGACTATCTCCGTTACGGCAGCCAAAAACATTCAGTACTTC. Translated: CASSRNFGTISVTAAKNIQYF.